The source of this T cell receptor beta chain is a study of blood T cells in healthy people across ages. Looking at the study overall: About one barcoded beta molecule per two T cells was the capture yield of template switching. Findings of the study overall: Naive CD4+ cell counts and diversity both ran higher in long-lived than in aged donors.

As for this clonotype: Its cognate antigen is unknown.

The germline CDR1 and CDR2 sequences are MNHEY and SVGAGI. The V gene lost 2 bases and the J gene lost 3 bases, with 12 bases spanning the gap. CDR3 length equals 15 residues. The second PCR ran about 6 to 11 cycles with a sample-barcoded 5' primer and J-beta primers. One entry per CDR3 protein, called by TCRdb with MiXCR from the 5' RACE reads. The data contain about 730,000 distinct CDR3 sequences, more than 40% of them singletons. There were healthy Caucasian individuals from Russia, aged roughly 6 to 100, serving as donors. Each donor gave 9 to 10 milliliters of peripheral blood. The TCR comes from an older woman in good health. The sequenced sample was blood. The chain joins TRBV6-5 to TRBJ2-3; a possible D gene is TRBD1 (6 bases). The CDR3 DNA follows: TGTGCCAGCAGTTACCTATCACAGGGAACAGATACGCAGTATTTT. Translation gives CASSYLSQGTDTQYF.